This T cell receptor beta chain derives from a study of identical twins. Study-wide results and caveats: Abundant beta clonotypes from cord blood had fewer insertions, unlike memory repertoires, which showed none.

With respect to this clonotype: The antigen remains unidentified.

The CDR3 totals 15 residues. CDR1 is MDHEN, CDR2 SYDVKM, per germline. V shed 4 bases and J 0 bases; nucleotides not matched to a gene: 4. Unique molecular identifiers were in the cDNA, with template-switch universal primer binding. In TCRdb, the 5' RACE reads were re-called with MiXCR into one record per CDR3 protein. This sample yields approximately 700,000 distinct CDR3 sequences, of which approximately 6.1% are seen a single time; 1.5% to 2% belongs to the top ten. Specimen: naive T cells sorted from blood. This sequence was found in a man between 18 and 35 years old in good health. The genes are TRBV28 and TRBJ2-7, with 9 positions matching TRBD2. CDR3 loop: CASSSAGGHSYEQYF. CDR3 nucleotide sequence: TGTGCCAGCAGTTCAGCGGGAGGCCACTCCTACGAGCAGTACTTC.